This TCR beta chain was obtained from a study of type 1 and type 2 diabetes patients. PCR was run on genomic DNA. Multiplex PCR with 30 forward and 13 reverse primers amplified the TCR beta CDR3. TCRdb recomputed calls from the multiplex PCR reads with MiXCR, one row per CDR3 protein. The sample lists a few hundred thousand distinct CDR3 sequences, roughly 44% seen once, with roughly 15% in the top ten. Sequencing input: peripheral blood mononuclear cells (PBMCs). This TCR was sampled from a man aged 18 to 30 with type 2 diabetes.

The CDR3 loop reads CASSRGAEPGVYEQYF. The CDR3, as DNA: TGTGCCAGCAGCCGAGGAGCCGAACCGGGGGTCTACGAGCAGTACTTC. The V and J genes are TRBV6-5 and TRBJ2-7; possible D gene TRBD2, 6 bases. The CDR3 covers 16 residues. V was cut by 6 bases and J by 3 bases, with 21 bases left in between. Germline-derived CDR1 and CDR2 are MNHEY and SVGAGI.